This entry lists 6 T cell receptor beta chains sequenced from one sample in a study of cytotoxic CD8 clonotypes in ibrutinib-treated CLL. Profiling relied on immunoSEQ multiplex PCR, and the TCRdb table lists in-frame clones only, not all of them. Of approximately 92,000 clones in the sample, around 77% were seen once. Sequencing used PBMCs, obtained after 24 months of ibrutinib treatment. Receptors originate from a human donor with chronic lymphocytic leukemia.

The V and J genes are TRBV5-1 and TRBJ2-1, with D possibly called TRBD1 or TRBD2 (6 bases each). This CDR3 contains 19 residues. Trimming removed 0 bases from V and 3 bases from J, with 22 bases in between. Germline loops: CDR1 SGHRS, CDR2 YFSETQ. CDR3 DNA sequence: TGCGCCAGCAGCTTGGGTACGGGGGCGGGGACCCGGGGCTACAATGAGCAGTTCTTC. Translated: CASSLGTGAGTRGYNEQFF.

The chain combines TRBV7-2 with TRBJ2-1, with 14 bases fitting TRBD2. The CDR3 sequence is 15 residues long. Losses at the gene ends were 5 bases for V and 9 bases for J; bases not matched to a gene: 6. Germline V gene data show CDR1 as SGHTA and CDR2 as FQGNSA. The CDR3 loop is CASSPGLAGVGEQFF. As DNA, the CDR3 is TGTGCCAGCAGCCCGGGACTAGCGGGAGTCGGTGAGCAGTTCTTC.

By its share, this clone is medium-sized (0.01 to 0.1%). V and J are TRBV9 and TRBJ2-7; D is uncertain. This CDR3 comprises 14 residues. V was cut by 4 bases and J by 6 bases, with 17 bases left in between. The V gene's germline CDR1 is SGDLS and CDR2 YYNGEE. The CDR3 spells CASSPGSTFGEQYF. The CDR3 nucleotides read TGTGCCAGCAGCCCCGGGTCCACCTTCGGCGAGCAGTACTTC.

The chain couples TRBV7-2 to TRBJ2-2; D gene unclear. V was clipped by 4 bases and J by 0 bases, with 12 bases between them. Per the germline V gene, CDR1 is SGHTA and CDR2 is FQGNSA. The CDR3 totals 16 residues. DNA of the CDR3: TGTGCCAGCAGCTCCGGACGGAGAACGAACACCGGGGAGCTGTTTTTT. Amino acid sequence: CASSSGRRTNTGELFF.

J is TRBJ2-7 and V is TRBV19; tentative D call: TRBD2 (6 bases). Germline CDR1 and CDR2: LNHDA and SQIVND (reference sequence). The CDR3 has 15 amino acids. Trimming stripped 3 bases from V and 4 bases from J, with 16 bases between. The CDR3 region has the DNA TGTGCCAGTAGTATGAGGTATAGCGGCCCTTACGAGCAGTACTTC. It is translated as CASSMRYSGPYEQYF.

The V and J genes are TRBV6-6 and TRBJ1-6, with D possibly matching TRBD1 (5 bases). Germline V lookup: CDR1 MNHNY, CDR2 SVGAGI (reference sequence). With 7 bases removed from V and 5 bases from J, the gap between germline ends came to 9 bases. CDR3 length: 13 residues. The CDR3 DNA reads TGTGCCAGCACCTTGGGGGATAATTCACCCCTCCACTTT. It encodes CASTLGDNSPLHF.